This T cell receptor beta chain was identified in a study of T cells in Graves' hyperthyroidism and ophthalmopathy. Germline trimming cut 7 bases from V and 2 bases from J; bases unmatched to any gene: 6. The CDR3 length is 14 residues. The patients, who ranged from 18 to 65 in age, presented with newly diagnosed hyperthyroidism lasting under 2 months. The source material, RNA transcripts, was used to amplify TCR beta CDR3 regions. Primed by the HTBI set, a first-round RT-PCR was run on the TCR CDR3. TCRdb reanalysed the multiplex PCR reads using MiXCR and keeps one entry per CDR3 protein. The data hold 600,000 to 900,000 distinct CDR3 sequences, with 15% to 20% observed a single time. This clonotype was detected only a few times.

J is TRBJ2-3 and V is TRBV12-3 or TRBV12-4; TRBD1 matches at 7 bases. This TCR was recovered from a man between 18 and 35 years old with Graves' hyperthyroidism. Material for sequencing was blood. Written as DNA, the CDR3 is TGTGCCAGCACCGTAGACAGGGACACAGATACGCAGTATTTT. It specifies CASTVDRDTDTQYF.